This T cell receptor (beta chain) was captured in a study of early T cells in non-severe SARS-CoV-2 infection. The CDR3 covers 15 residues. V lost 2 bases to trimming and J lost 6 bases, with 15 bases between them. In the library, individual cDNA molecules carried attached unique molecular identifiers. TCRdb fed the 5' RACE reads into MiXCR, producing one record per CDR3 protein. Of tens of thousands of distinct CDR3 sequences listed, about 6.5% are singletons. V gene TRBV23-1 combines with J gene TRBJ2-3; weak D call: TRBD1 (6 bases). TRBV23-1 is an ORF; its function is uncertain. The sample consisted of whole blood. The TCR originated in an adult who was a healthcare worker with PCR-confirmed SARS-CoV-2 infection or an uninfected control (not recorded which). The CDR3 coding sequence is TGCGCCAGCAGTCAAGCACACACAGGGACCGATACGCAGTATTTT. It is translated as CASSQAHTGTDTQYF.